This T cell receptor (beta chain) was obtained from a study of T-cell reconstitution after alpha-beta-depleted transplantation in children. Study-level points and caveats: After transplant, high TCRbeta diversity at day 60 in some patients arose from surviving recipient T cells and thymic progenitors. Alpha-beta T cells present about two months after transplant were reported to originate from several hundred expanded graft clones.

Unique molecular identifiers featured in how the TCRbeta library was prepared. TCRdb fed the PCR reads into MiXCR, producing one record per CDR3 protein. The sample lists hundreds of thousands of distinct CDR3 sequences, about 9.5% occurring once. Comments on this clonotype: The antigen remains undetermined. A much larger clone lies one base from this, so it may be a read error.

CDR3 size: 15 residues. V shed 4 bases and J shed 6 bases, with 19 bases lying between them. Sequencing used PBMCs, obtained before TCRalphabeta/CD19-depleted stem cell transplant. The rearrangement uses TRBV12-3 or TRBV12-4 and TRBJ2-7; no firm D call. This sequence was found in a boy under three years old with acute myeloid leukemia, due to receive a stem cell transplant. The CDR3 sequence: CASSSSPRARREQYF. The CDR3 bases are TGTGCCAGCAGTTCGTCCCCCCGGGCCCGGCGCGAGCAGTACTTC.